The sequence of this T cell receptor (beta chain) was determined in a study of cytomegalovirus exposure and HLA in healthy donors (TCRdb year 2017). Describing the broader study: According to an earlier analysis of a few hundred of the donors, some 180 million T cells yielded 90 million to 130 million unique TCR beta sequences and about 280 Gb of sequence data. Typing coverage differed by locus: A, B, C, DRB1 and DQB1 were typed in roughly 620-630 donors, DQA1 in roughly 500, DPA1 in roughly 590, and DPB1 in approximately 450. Alongside the repertoire data, information on donor age, sex, ethnicity and CMV serostatus was compiled. All discovery cohort repertoires had been generated on a single sequencing platform. A later analysis re-analyzed previously published TCR beta repertoires from 666 donors and added high-resolution HLA genotyping to study TCR occurrence patterns. In addition to the first cohort of 500 to 850 subjects, a separate validation cohort of approximately 110 different subjects was used. HLA typing covered class I and class II loci at four-digit resolution. Across approximately 420 genotyped donors of the cohort, an average of roughly 250,000 unique TCR beta nucleotide sequences per donor were sequenced, and approximately 17% of those sequences were non-productive. The genetic ancestry cluster associated with self-reported Caucasian donors included 81% of the roughly 390 genotyped donors. Rather than using new phenotypic data, the later analysis identified candidate immune exposures from TCR beta sequences and from how often those sequences occurred across donors. To decide whether each TCR beta V gene segment behaved as functional or pseudogenic, an earlier analysis of some 580 of the donors relied on high-throughput TCR beta sequencing. A later genetic analysis took genome-wide SNP genotypes for about three fifths of the roughly 700 donors and used that subset as a discovery cohort. Because of strong linkage in the cohort, roughly five DR-DQ haplotypes were treated as single units for association and clustering. Roughly 300 gigabases of sequencing data and approximately 85 million unique TCR sequences were included in an early release covering 500 to 750 HLA-typed donors. The study was designed to test whether signatures of past pathogen exposure could be identified by cataloging public T cell receptors. Using immunosequencing, the study profiled T cell repertoires from around 670 subjects and related those repertoires to cytomegalovirus serostatus. The study combined high-throughput TCR immunosequencing, statistical association of individual TCRs with disease status, and machine learning to predict cytomegalovirus infection status.

Beyond this particular receptor, the publication reports: According to a later genetic analysis, donors in an Asian-associated ancestry cluster had fewer N-insertions in productive TCRs than the approximately 650-donor mean. According to a later analysis, TCR association rates differed among HLA loci, with DRB1 alleles showing the most associated TCRs and HLA-C alleles showing the fewest. Assigning TCR associations to individual alleles was difficult when HLA alleles, especially DR and DQ, strongly co-occurred. This cohort had only TCR beta chains sequenced, and the lack of alpha or paired-chain data limited which features could be detected. The earlier analysis of around 600 of the donors excluded roughly 17 rarely observed V segments, including chromosome 9 orphons, because counts were too low. Cytomegalovirus status was reported to be diagnosed by the classifier with high specificity and sensitivity in both the original and validation cohorts. A cluster of highly shared sequence variants was judged likely to represent a technical artifact of the sequencing pipeline. Presence/absence analyses assumed roughly uniform sequencing depth across donors, an assumption that may not hold. The study gave a list of 150 to 200 TCR beta chains associated with cytomegalovirus. According to a later analysis, most CMV-associated TCR beta chains appeared to be HLA-restricted, and the HLA associations seemed to be driven largely by CMV exposure. Some IMGT-functional V segments, including TRBV6-2 and TRBV6-3, could not be distinguished by the 87-base-pair reads and were therefore excluded. A further reported finding was that TCR beta sequences accurately predicted the HLA-A and HLA-B alleles for most subjects in the first cohort. Because HLA typing was unavailable for some donors at each locus, only the typed subset was used in association tests. Most TCR sequences were seen in very few donors, while some public TCRs were found in many individuals. Correlated functional status among segregating V segments might reflect linkage disequilibrium, but an unknown experimental factor could not be ruled out. For the cohort, immune exposure information was limited to CMV serostatus. A later analysis reported that several top co-occurrence clusters appeared linked to parvovirus B19, influenza, CMV and Epstein-Barr virus. In vitro tests confirmed that three of the cytomegalovirus-associated TCR beta chains recognize cytomegalovirus antigens. According to the authors, the approach could potentially be generalized to other disease states and immunological phenotypes. In a later analysis, 15,000 to 20,000 TCR beta sequences were associated with specific HLA alleles at a false discovery rate of 0.05. A later genetic analysis associated a missense DCLRE1C variant with V-gene and J-gene trimming of TCR beta chains, and an independent cohort replicated the association. Compared with equally common non-associated chains, HLA-associated TCR beta chains in a later analysis were more clonally expanded and had lower generation probabilities. An earlier analysis of approximately 530 of the donors showed that most TCR beta V segments appeared in productive rearrangements either about 90% or about 30% of the time, which broadly matched IMGT annotations.

For this clone: The specificity of this receptor is unknown. No much larger clonotype is one base removed from it; base qualities were not supplied.

The cohort was made up of 666 healthy bone marrow donors. At the time of sampling, all cohort members were nominally healthy, though unrecorded immune exposures were likely present. The donor was CMV seronegative and belonged to the group of 350 to 400 seronegative cohort members. A peripheral blood sample was collected from each donor, and TCR beta sequencing was performed on peripheral blood mononuclear cells. Genomic DNA extraction from the blood cell samples was performed with the Qiagen DNeasy Blood Extraction Kit. The CDR3 numbers 13 residues from cysteine through phenylalanine. Only the CDR3 DNA stays, 39 bases, in frame from base 1. From a lookup of the germline V gene, CDR1 and CDR2 are SGHRS and YFSETQ. The germline V end is reduced by 0 bases and the J end by 6 bases; junction bases left unmatched: 1. To prepare the library, the immunoSEQ multiplex PCR assay was applied. For the multiplex PCR, a mixture combining 60 forward primers for TCR Vbeta segments and 13 reverse primers for TCR Jbeta segments was used. Amplification of the CDR3 region of rearranged TCR beta genes was performed with a multiplex PCR assay on genomic DNA. The Illumina HiSeq System was used to sequence the amplified TCR beta libraries as 87-base-pair reads. The authors processed their data as follows. A later analysis counted around 72 million unique TCR beta chains across the approximately 700 repertoires, and about 10 million of these chains were shared by at least two donors. Raw reads were error-corrected and collapsed into unique sequences with a nearest-neighbor algorithm that merged closely related sequences to remove PCR and sequencing errors. CDR3 sequences were aligned to IMGT reference sequences to assign V, D and J gene segments. For a sequence to be retained, a match of at least six nucleotides was required to both a V gene segment and a J gene segment. Rearrangements were classified as productive when the CDR3 lacked stop codons and remained in frame with V and J, and all other rearrangements were classified as non-productive. CDR3 was defined according to IMGT convention as the region running from the second conserved V-encoded cysteine to the conserved J-encoded phenylalanine. In an earlier analysis of approximately 500 of the donors, sequences lacking an unambiguous match to a single V gene segment were excluded. In an earlier analysis of roughly 600 of the donors, a V segment was called functional when productive rearrangements were above 56.7%, and segregating when the standard deviation between donors exceeded 5%. A statistical classification framework was built for diagnosing cytomegalovirus status from the catalog of TCR beta chain sequences. A later analysis assigned V and J genes by comparing TCR nucleotide sequences with IMGT/GENE-DB human TR gene sequences. In a later analysis, CDR3 sequences and most-parsimonious VDJ recombination scenarios were assigned using the TCRdist pipeline. In a later analysis, each TCR beta chain was defined by its CDR3 amino acid sequence together with its V-gene family, and reads lacking a unique V-gene family were excluded. As a way to deal with suspected cross-contamination and a sequencing artifact, a later analysis dropped under 600 nucleotide sequences that were highly shared and had low generation probability. A later analysis calculated a clonal expansion index for each public chain from normalized within-repertoire ranks of inferred template counts. In a later analysis, generation probabilities were computed with a VDJ recombination model fitted to out-of-frame rearrangements, and the resulting probabilities were checked against IGoR. In a later analysis, TCR-TCR, TCR-HLA and TCR-CMV co-occurrence was scored with hypergeometric tests, and a repertoire-size bias correction was applied to TCR pairs. False discovery rates were estimated in a later analysis by permuting HLA or CMV assignments 20 times. In a later analysis, co-occurring TCRs were grouped using DBSCAN, and TCRdist sequence similarity was added for clustering within HLA-allele-positive subsets. Co-occurrence clustering excluded repertoires with fewer than 30,000 or more than 120,000 public chains, plus five with anomalous nucleotide sharing. The clones in this table, taken by TCRdb from immuneACCESS, are in-frame only. Not every clone is retained; where verified, under half of the shortfall comes from an unresolved V gene, and the cause of the rest is unknown. D and trimming come from the DNA, and the V and J calls and clone size come from that table. For this sample the table gives tens of thousands of clones, of which about 80% were detected only once. The ten largest make up 1.1% to 1.5% of the sample.

The sequence was obtained from a male donor in good health and CMV-seronegative. The material sequenced was PBMCs. The V and J genes are TRBV5-1 and TRBJ2-3, with TRBD1 matching 7 junction bases. The DNA reads as follows: TGCGCCAGCAGCTTGGGACAGGGCGATACGCAGTATTTT. This is translated as CASSLGQGDTQYF.